Listed below are T cell receptor beta chains from one sample, sequenced in a study of siplizumab effects on memory and regulatory T cells. The assay was immunoSEQ multiplex PCR, and TCRdb's table has in-frame clones only and misses some. Here the sample spans more than 95,000 clones, over 90% being singletons. What was sequenced was Tregs sorted from blood. These receptors all stem from a human donor in good health. CDR3s include the opening cysteine and the closing phenylalanine or tryptophan. The order of the fields is D gene, clone size, V gene, J gene, CDR3 DNA, CDR3 protein. The D gene is left open where the match is weak. A clone size is listed for some rows: how often the clone was seen (once, few, many), or a class if it is expanded.

D: TRBD1
size: NA
V: TRBV6-6
J: TRBJ1-2
DNA: TGTGCCAGCAGTTACTCGACAGGGATGTATGGCTACACCTTC
CDR3: CASSYSTGMYGYTF

D: NA
size: NA
V: TRBV30
J: TRBJ1-2
DNA: TGTGCCTGGAAGCGGGGCCTGGGCTATGGCTACACCTTC
CDR3: CAWKRGLGYGYTF

D: NA
size: NA
V: TRBV10-3
J: TRBJ2-1
DNA: TGTGCCATCAGTGAAGGAGTCAGAAGCTCCTACAATGAGCAGTTCTTC
CDR3: CAISEGVRSSYNEQFF

D: NA
size: NA
V: TRBV9
J: TRBJ2-2
DNA: TGTGCCAGCGGCGGCAGGGGGGTAGGCACCGGGGAGCTGTTTTTT
CDR3: CASGGRGVGTGELFF

D: NA
size: NA
V: TRBV11-1
J: TRBJ2-7
DNA: TGTGCCAGCAGCTTAACCACCCAGCTGTACTTC
CDR3: CASSLTTQLYF

D: NA
size: NA
V: TRBV10-3
J: TRBJ2-1
DNA: TGTGCCATCAGTGAGCCCCTAAGGGGGGGCGAGCAGTTCTTC
CDR3: CAISEPLRGGEQFF

D: TRBD2
size: NA
V: TRBV11-2
J: TRBJ2-2
DNA: TGTGCCAGCAGCTTAAGGACTAGCGGCGGGGAGCTGTTTTTT
CDR3: CASSLRTSGGELFF

D: NA
size: NA
V: TRBV5-6
J: TRBJ2-1
DNA: TGTGCCAGCAGCTTGGGTGGTGAGCAGTTCTTC
CDR3: CASSLGGEQFF

D: NA
size: NA
V: TRBV18
J: TRBJ1-4
DNA: TGTGCCAGCTCCTCTCCTAATGAAAAACTGTTTTTT
CDR3: CASSSPNEKLFF

D: NA
size: NA
V: TRBV18
J: TRBJ1-4
DNA: TGTGCCAGCTCACCGGCTACAGGGTCGGTAGAAAAACTGTTTTTT
CDR3: CASSPATGSVEKLFF

D: TRBD1
size: NA
V: TRBV4-1
J: TRBJ2-7
DNA: TGCGCCAGCAGCCCTTATAGGGGGCGCAAAACTAACGAGCAGTACTTC
CDR3: CASSPYRGRKTNEQYF

D: NA
size: NA
V: TRBV5-5
J: TRBJ1-2
DNA: TGTGCCAGCAGCCCGGGGGTATCGGCAACTAACTATGGCTACACCTTC
CDR3: CASSPGVSATNYGYTF

D: TRBD1
size: NA
V: TRBV6-1
J: TRBJ2-1
DNA: TGTGCCAGCAGTGTGGGACAGACTTACAATGAGCAGTTCTTC
CDR3: CASSVGQTYNEQFF

D: NA
size: few
V: TRBV25-1
J: TRBJ1-6
DNA: TGTGCCAGCAGTGAATACCCGTGGGGGGACGAACCCCTCCACTTT
CDR3: CASSEYPWGDEPLHF

D: NA
size: NA
V: TRBV11-2
J: TRBJ1-2
DNA: TGTGCCAGCAGCTTAGAGGCAGGGTCCGGTGGCTACACCTTC
CDR3: CASSLEAGSGGYTF

D: NA
size: NA
V: TRBV7-6
J: TRBJ2-1
DNA: TGTGCCAGCAGCCAGGGGCAGGGGGGCAGTGAGCAGTTCTTC
CDR3: CASSQGQGGSEQFF

D: NA
size: NA
V: TRBV9
J: TRBJ2-7
DNA: TGTGCCAGCAGCGTAGATCCAAACTCCTACGAGCAGTACTTC
CDR3: CASSVDPNSYEQYF

D: TRBD1
size: NA
V: TRBV27
J: TRBJ1-4
DNA: TGTGCCAGCAGTTTTTATGGAGGGGGCGTAGGGGAACTGTTTTTT
CDR3: CASSFYGGGVGELFF

D: NA
size: NA
V: TRBV19
J: TRBJ1-2
DNA: TGTGCCAGTAGGACAGGTTTTACCTATGGCTACACCTTC
CDR3: CASRTGFTYGYTF

D: NA
size: NA
V: TRBV6-1
J: TRBJ2-7
DNA: TGTGCCAGCAGTGTACGCTACGAGCAGTACTTC
CDR3: CASSVRYEQYF

D: TRBD2
size: NA
V: TRBV7-2
J: TRBJ2-7
DNA: TGTGCCAGCAGCTTAACACTAGCGGGAGGCTACGAGCAGTACTTC
CDR3: CASSLTLAGGYEQYF

D: NA
size: NA
V: TRBV14
J: TRBJ1-2
DNA: TGTGCCAGCAGCCAAGAGGGCACAGGGCCTTATGGCTACACCTTC
CDR3: CASSQEGTGPYGYTF

D: NA
size: NA
V: TRBV11-1
J: TRBJ2-7
DNA: TGTGCCAGCAGCTTAGGCTCCTACGAGCAGTACTTC
CDR3: CASSLGSYEQYF

D: NA
size: NA
V: TRBV29-1
J: TRBJ2-2
DNA: TGCAGCGTCCTCGGGTCCCAAAAACTCACCGGGGAGCTGTTTTTT
CDR3: CSVLGSQKLTGELFF

D: TRBD1
size: NA
V: TRBV6-5
J: TRBJ1-1
DNA: TGTGCCAGCAGGGACACAGGGGGTTACACTGAAGCTTTCTTT
CDR3: CASRDTGGYTEAFF

D: NA
size: NA
V: TRBV4-1
J: TRBJ1-1
DNA: TGCGCCAGCAGCCAAGAGGGGGTCACTGAAGCTTTCTTT
CDR3: CASSQEGVTEAFF

D: NA
size: NA
V: TRBV2
J: TRBJ2-7
DNA: TGTGCCAGCAGTGGAGACAGGTTCTCCTACGAGCAGTACTTC
CDR3: CASSGDRFSYEQYF

D: TRBD1
size: NA
V: TRBV19
J: TRBJ1-4
DNA: TGTGCCAGTAGTCCGGACAGGGGGATTGCAACTAATGAAAAACTGTTTTTT
CDR3: CASSPDRGIATNEKLFF

D: NA
size: NA
V: TRBV18
J: TRBJ1-1
DNA: TGTGCCAGCTCACCACCAACAGCCAGTGAAGCTTTCTTT
CDR3: CASSPPTASEAFF

D: NA
size: NA
V: TRBV19
J: TRBJ1-3
DNA: TGTGCCAGTAGTATAGAAACGGGTGCTGGAAACACCATATATTTT
CDR3: CASSIETGAGNTIYF

D: TRBD2
size: NA
V: TRBV29-1
J: TRBJ2-1
DNA: TGCAGCGTTGATTCGGGGGGCTCCTACAATGAGCAGTTCTTC
CDR3: CSVDSGGSYNEQFF

D: NA
size: NA
V: TRBV30
J: TRBJ1-4
DNA: TGTGCCTGGAGAATTCGAGAAAAACTGTTTTTT
CDR3: CAWRIREKLFF

D: NA
size: NA
V: TRBV18
J: TRBJ2-7
DNA: TGTGCCAGCTCACCACCGTCAGCAGCCGAGCAGTACTTC
CDR3: CASSPPSAAEQYF

D: NA
size: NA
V: TRBV6-5
J: TRBJ2-3
DNA: TGTGCCAGCAGGCCCCCGGGTGGGGTATCGCAGTATTTT
CDR3: CASRPPGGVSQYF

D: NA
size: NA
V: TRBV14
J: TRBJ2-3
DNA: TGTGCCAGCAGCCAAGGCCTCCATCGCACAGATACGCAGTATTTT
CDR3: CASSQGLHRTDTQYF

D: TRBD1
size: once
V: TRBV5-1
J: TRBJ1-2
DNA: TGCGCCAGCAGCCTAGGGACAGGGAACGGCTACACCTTC
CDR3: CASSLGTGNGYTF

D: NA
size: NA
V: TRBV2
J: TRBJ2-1
DNA: TGTGCCAGCAGTGGGCACGGAAGTCGGTTCTTC
CDR3: CASSGHGSRFF

D: NA
size: NA
V: TRBV21-1
J: TRBJ1-5
DNA: TGTGCCAGCAGCAATTTTTACAGGGGAAACCCAGATCAGCCCCAGCATTTT
CDR3: CASSNFYRGNPDQPQHF

D: TRBD1
size: NA
V: TRBV7-9
J: TRBJ2-3
DNA: TGTGCCAGCAGCTTGGGGACAGTCCCCACAGATACGCAGTATTTT
CDR3: CASSLGTVPTDTQYF

D: NA
size: NA
V: TRBV5-1
J: TRBJ2-2
DNA: TGCGCCAGCAGCTTCCGAGACACCGGGGAGCTGTTTTTT
CDR3: CASSFRDTGELFF

D: NA
size: NA
V: TRBV5-6
J: TRBJ1-2
DNA: TGTGCCAGCATCGCCATGGGGGTACCTTATGGCTACACCTTC
CDR3: CASIAMGVPYGYTF

D: TRBD2
size: NA
V: TRBV2
J: TRBJ2-7
DNA: TGTGCCAGCAGTGGGACTAGCGGGAGAATCTACGAGCAGTACTTC
CDR3: CASSGTSGRIYEQYF

D: NA
size: NA
V: TRBV9
J: TRBJ2-3
DNA: TGTGCCAGCAGCGTAGGTTCAGGTCGGGATACGCAGTATTTT
CDR3: CASSVGSGRDTQYF

D: TRBD2
size: NA
V: TRBV2
J: TRBJ2-7
DNA: TGTGCCAGCAGGAGACTAGCGGGGGCCTCTAGCTCCTACGAGCAGTACTTC
CDR3: CASRRLAGASSSYEQYF

D: NA
size: NA
V: TRBV9
J: TRBJ2-5
DNA: TGTGCCAGCAGCGTATGGGCAGGGCGGGAGACCCAGTACTTC
CDR3: CASSVWAGRETQYF

D: NA
size: NA
V: TRBV7-9
J: TRBJ1-1
DNA: TGTGCCAGCAGCTCCCCGGTGAACACTGAAGCTTTCTTT
CDR3: CASSSPVNTEAFF

D: NA
size: once
V: TRBV6-5
J: TRBJ1-1
DNA: TGTGCCAGCAGTTCTGAGGTGGGGAACACTGAAGCTTTCTTT
CDR3: CASSSEVGNTEAFF

D: NA
size: once
V: TRBV11-2
J: TRBJ1-3
DNA: TGTGCCAGCAGCTTAAATTTACGGATTTCTGGAAACACCATATATTTT
CDR3: CASSLNLRISGNTIYF

D: TRBD1
size: once
V: TRBV6-5
J: TRBJ2-7
DNA: TGTGCCAGCAGTTCCCCGGGACAGGGGGGCGAGCAGTACTTC
CDR3: CASSSPGQGGEQYF

D: NA
size: NA
V: TRBV5-1
J: TRBJ1-3
DNA: TGCGCCAGCAGCTTGGCGGGGGCTGTTGGAAACACCATATATTTT
CDR3: CASSLAGAVGNTIYF

D: NA
size: once
V: TRBV5-1
J: TRBJ1-1
DNA: TGCGCCAGCAGCCAGGGGTTCGGTTTTAGGAACACTGAAGCTTTCTTT
CDR3: CASSQGFGFRNTEAFF

D: NA
size: NA
V: TRBV9
J: TRBJ2-2
DNA: TGTGCCAGCAGCGATGCTCATAACACCGGGGAGCTGTTTTTT
CDR3: CASSDAHNTGELFF